What follows is one TCR beta chain and its context. What it recognizes is unknown. These data are taken from a study of T-cell memory formation after mild COVID-19. CDR3 size: 15 residues. Germline lookup yields CDR1 GTSNPN and CDR2 SVGIG (reference sequence). V was pared by 3 bases and J by 1 base, with 6 bases of the junction left unmatched. Findings and caveats of the study: CD4+ clones that contracted lay mainly in CM and EM; CD8+ ones lay in EMRA.

TCRdb analysed the 5' RACE reads with MiXCR anew, one entry per CDR3 protein. The data contain around 140,000 distinct CDR3 sequences, 6% of them seen just once; the ten biggest clones take up under 2.5%. Sequenced sample: PBMCs or a T cell subset sorted from them (not recorded which). The receptor was isolated from an adult woman who had mild COVID-19 (a few samples of this study predate the infection). Cell type and time point are not known. The chain is built from TRBV30 and TRBJ1-1; 9 bases agree with TRBD1. DNA of the CDR3: TGTGCCTGGAGCGCCGGGACAGGGTCGAACACTGAAGCTTTCTTT. It encodes CAWSAGTGSNTEAFF.